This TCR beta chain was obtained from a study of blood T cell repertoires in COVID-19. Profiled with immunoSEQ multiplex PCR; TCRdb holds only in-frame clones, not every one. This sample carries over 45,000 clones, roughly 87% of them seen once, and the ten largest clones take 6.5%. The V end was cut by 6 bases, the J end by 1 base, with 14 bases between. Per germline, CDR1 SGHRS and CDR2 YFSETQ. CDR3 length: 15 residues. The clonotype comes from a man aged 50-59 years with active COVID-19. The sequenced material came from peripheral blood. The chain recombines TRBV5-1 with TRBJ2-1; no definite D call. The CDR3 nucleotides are TGCGCCAGCACCACTACCAGTGGGTCCTACAATGAGCAGTTCTTC. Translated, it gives CASTTTSGSYNEQFF.